This T cell receptor (beta chain) was recorded in a study of T cell responses to AZD1222 COVID-19 vaccine (dated by TCRdb to the early 2020s). With regard to the full study: AZD1222 recipients with second doses at about 4 weeks or about 12 weeks were pooled, because spike-specific TCR depth and breadth did not differ between schedules. A total of about 250 trial participants underwent TCR sequencing, of whom approximately 200 had received two doses of AZD1222 and about 25 had received two doses of the MenACWY control vaccine. Trial participants were enrolled into age subgroups of 18-55, 56-69 and 70-plus years, which contained about 160, 30 and 59 TCR-sequenced participants, respectively. What the study reported, not specific to this receptor: Participants were mostly white British and included more females than males, and it was suggested by the authors that clonal diversity may have been underestimated. The 56-69-year group was small, and its depth increase did not reach significance, likely because of low power. CD4 TCRs associated with the vaccine covered the entire spike protein, and the dominant responses were in regions 160-218 and 743-854. Because no day 14 peak-response samples were available, the repertoires could be characterized only after the peak T cell response. A significant rise in spike-specific TCR breadth and depth was observed after two AZD1222 doses relative to day 0 and relative to MenACWY recipients. Conclusions about previously exposed vaccinees are limited because only a handful of AZD1222 recipients were SARS-CoV-2 seropositive at baseline. Reportedly, close to half of the unique spike-specific TCRs recognized epitopes lying outside the regions that are mutated in the B.1.351 and B.1.1.7 variants.

The CDR3 regions of human TCRbeta chains were analyzed by immunosequencing. Per the source publication's procedure: TCRs in the repertoires were matched against a reference library of SARS-CoV-2-specific TCRs that had been generated with the MIRA antigen-specificity platform. Breadth was defined as the fraction of unique TCRs that were SARS-CoV-2-associated, and depth was defined as the fraction of total T cells that were SARS-CoV-2-associated. Using the MIRA data, each spike-specific TCR was mapped to the spike region that the TCR reacts to and placed in a CD4 or CD8 class. Log10-transformed breadth and depth values were compared by one-way ANOVA with Sidak's multiple comparisons tests. TCRdb re-hosts the immuneACCESS table, in-frame sequences only. Its copies lack some clones; in the studies checked, an unresolved V gene accounts for under half of them, and the cause for the rest is not known. That table is the source of V, J and clone size, and D and trimming were worked out from the DNA. The sample includes roughly 180,000 clones, with about 90% observed a single time. The ten biggest clones cover under 2.5% of the sample.

The meaning of the sample's time point label: baseline before first vaccination. Vaccinee samples were obtained from the UK trials COV001 and COV002, which included a single-blind randomized controlled phase 2/3 trial of AZD1222 (ChAdOx1 nCoV-19) in healthy adults. For TCRbeta chain sequencing, PBMC samples from trial participants were taken at day 0 and at day 28 after the second dose. Details on this clone: Its antigen is currently not known. Base qualities are not provided; no much larger clone lies one nucleotide away.

The origin of this receptor is an adult in good health. Source: peripheral blood, taken on day 0 of AZD1222 vaccination.

The CDR3 region reads CASSFPDRVDQETQYF. The base sequence is TGTGCCAGCAGCTTCCCGGACAGAGTTGACCAAGAGACCCAGTACTTC. The rearrangement combines TRBV5-4 with TRBJ2-5; perhaps TRBD1 is the D gene, with 6 bases matching. CDR1 and CDR2 are read off the germline V gene (reference sequence) as SGHNT and YYREEE. V is reduced by 2 bases and J by 0 bases, leaving a spacing of 14 bases between them. The CDR3 contains 16 residues, cysteine and phenylalanine counted. The sequence is cut down to CDR3 DNA, 48 bases in frame from base 1. Here the CDR3 is joined to the reference TRBV5-4 and TRBJ2-5 genes, and the full variable domain is: ETGVTQSPTHLIKTRGQQVTLRCSSQSGHNTVSWYQQALGQGPQFIFQYYREEENGRGNFPPRFSGLQFPNYSSELNVNALELDDSALYLCASSFPDRVDQETQYFGPGTRLLVL.